What follows are 2 T cell receptor beta chains derived from one specimen sequenced in a study of OX40 agonist ivuxolimab in advanced cancers. TCRdb's table, derived via immunoSEQ multiplex PCR, lists solely in-frame clones and lacks some. The sample comprises tens of thousands of clones, about 86% of which are singletons, and roughly 1.7% rests with the top ten. The specimen was CD4+ or CD8+ T cells sorted from blood, collected in a trial of the OX40 agonist ivuxolimab. These receptors were collected from an adult with an advanced solid tumor such as melanoma, head and neck, liver or kidney cancer.

The chain recombines TRBV10-3 with TRBJ2-3; D ambiguous. This CDR3 region has 11 residues. Germline values: CDR1 ENHRY, CDR2 SYGVKD. The V end was cut by 6 bases, the J end by 1 base, with 2 bases between. CDR3 region: CAIRGTDTQYF. Written as DNA, the CDR3 is TGTGCCATCAGGGGCACAGATACGCAGTATTTT.

This sequence joins TRBV11-2 and TRBJ1-1; D gene uncertain. The CDR3 is 11 amino acids. Looked up from germline, CDR1 is SGHAT and CDR2 is FQNNGV. V was cut by 6 bases and J by 6 bases, with 8 bases left in between. The CDR3 protein is CASSKQAEAFF. CDR3 in DNA: TGTGCCAGCAGTAAACAAGCTGAAGCTTTCTTT. Full variable domain (rest looked up from reference TRBV11-2 and TRBJ1-1): EAGVAQSPRYKIIEKRQSVAFWCNPISGHATLYWYQQILGQGPKLLIQFQNNGVVDDSQLPKDRFSAERLKGVDSTLKIQPAKLEDSAVYLCASSKQAEAFFGQGTRLTVV.